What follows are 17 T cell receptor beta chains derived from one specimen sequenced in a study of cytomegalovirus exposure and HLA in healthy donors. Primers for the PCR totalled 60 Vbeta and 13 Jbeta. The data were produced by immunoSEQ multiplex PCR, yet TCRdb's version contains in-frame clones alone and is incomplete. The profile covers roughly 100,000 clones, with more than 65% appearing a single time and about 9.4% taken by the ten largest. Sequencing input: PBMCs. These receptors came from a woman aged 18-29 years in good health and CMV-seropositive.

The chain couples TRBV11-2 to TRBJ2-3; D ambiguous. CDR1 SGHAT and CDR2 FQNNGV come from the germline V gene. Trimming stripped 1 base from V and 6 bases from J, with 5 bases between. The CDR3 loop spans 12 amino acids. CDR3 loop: CASSLGYDTQYF. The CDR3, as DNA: TGTGCCAGCAGCTTAGGCTACGATACGCAGTATTTT. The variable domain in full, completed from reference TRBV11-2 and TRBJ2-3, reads EAGVAQSPRYKIIEKRQSVAFWCNPISGHATLYWYQQILGQGPKLLIQFQNNGVVDDSQLPKDRFSAERLKGVDSTLKIQPAKLEDSAVYLCASSLGYDTQYFGPGTRLTVL.

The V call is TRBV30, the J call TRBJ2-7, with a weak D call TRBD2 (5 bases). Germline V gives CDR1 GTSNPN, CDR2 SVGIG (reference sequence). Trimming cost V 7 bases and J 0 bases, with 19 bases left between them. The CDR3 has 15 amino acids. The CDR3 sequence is CALHHLSGVSYEQYF. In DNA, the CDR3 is TGTGCCTTACACCATTTGAGCGGAGTCTCCTACGAGCAGTACTTC. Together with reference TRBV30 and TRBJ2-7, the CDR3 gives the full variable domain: SQTIHQWPATLVQPVGSPLSLECTVEGTSNPNLYWYRQAAGRGLQLLFYSVGIGQISSEVPQNLSASRPQDRQFILSSKKLLLSDSGFYLCALHHLSGVSYEQYFGPGTRLTVT.

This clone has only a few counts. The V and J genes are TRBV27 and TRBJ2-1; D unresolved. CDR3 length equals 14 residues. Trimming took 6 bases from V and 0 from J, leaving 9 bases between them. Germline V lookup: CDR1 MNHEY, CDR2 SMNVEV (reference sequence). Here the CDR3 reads CASRLLSSYNEQFF. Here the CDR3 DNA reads TGTGCCAGCAGACTCCTGAGCTCCTACAATGAGCAGTTCTTC.

CDR3 sequence reads: CASSLATRGTYYEQYF. In DNA form, the CDR3 reads TGTGCCAGCAGCTTAGCTACGAGGGGGACGTACTACGAGCAGTACTTC. This chain joins TRBV11-2 and TRBJ2-7; D may be TRBD1 (6 bases). Germline CDR1 SGHAT, CDR2 FQNNGV. The CDR3 sequence is 16 residues long. The V gene lost 1 base and the J gene lost 3 bases, with 16 bases spanning the gap.

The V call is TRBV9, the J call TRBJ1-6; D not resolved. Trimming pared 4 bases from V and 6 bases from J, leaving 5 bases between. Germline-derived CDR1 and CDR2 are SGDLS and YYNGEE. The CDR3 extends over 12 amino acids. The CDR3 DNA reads TGTGCCAGCAGCAACTTTAATTCACCCCTCCACTTT. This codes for CASSNFNSPLHF.

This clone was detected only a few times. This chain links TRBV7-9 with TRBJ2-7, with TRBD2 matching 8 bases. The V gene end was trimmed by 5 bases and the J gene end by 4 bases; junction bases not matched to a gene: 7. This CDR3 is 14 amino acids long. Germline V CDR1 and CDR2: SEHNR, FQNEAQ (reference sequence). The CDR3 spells CASSRTSWDYEQYF. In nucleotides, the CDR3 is TGTGCCAGCAGCAGGACTAGCTGGGATTACGAGCAGTACTTC.

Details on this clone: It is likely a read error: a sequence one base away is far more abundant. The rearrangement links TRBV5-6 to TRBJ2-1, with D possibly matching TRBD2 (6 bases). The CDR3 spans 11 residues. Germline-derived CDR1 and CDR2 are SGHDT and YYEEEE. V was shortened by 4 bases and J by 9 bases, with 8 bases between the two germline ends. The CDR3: CASSPGVEQFF. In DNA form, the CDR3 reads TGTGCCAGCAGCCCGGGAGTTGAGCAGTTCTTC.

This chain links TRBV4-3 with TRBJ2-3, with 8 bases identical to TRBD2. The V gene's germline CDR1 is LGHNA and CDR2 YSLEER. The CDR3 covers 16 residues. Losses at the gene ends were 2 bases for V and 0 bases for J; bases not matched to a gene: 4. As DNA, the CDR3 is TGCGCCAGCAGCCAAATTAGCGGGACTAGCACAGATACGCAGTATTTT. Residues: CASSQISGTSTDTQYF.

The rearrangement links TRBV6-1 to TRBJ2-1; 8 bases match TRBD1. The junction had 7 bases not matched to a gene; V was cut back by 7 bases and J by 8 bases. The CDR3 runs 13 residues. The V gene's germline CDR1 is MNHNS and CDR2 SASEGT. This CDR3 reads CASTGQGMYEQFF. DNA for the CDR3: TGTGCCAGCACAGGACAGGGTATGTATGAGCAGTTCTTC.

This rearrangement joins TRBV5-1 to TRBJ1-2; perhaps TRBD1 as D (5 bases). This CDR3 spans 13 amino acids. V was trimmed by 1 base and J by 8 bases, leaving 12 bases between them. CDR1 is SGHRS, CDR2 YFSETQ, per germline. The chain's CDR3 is CASSLSQGGGYTF. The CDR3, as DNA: TGCGCCAGCAGCTTGTCTCAGGGTGGGGGCTACACCTTC. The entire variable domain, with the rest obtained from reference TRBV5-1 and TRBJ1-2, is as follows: KAGVTQTPRYLIKTRGQQVTLSCSPISGHRSVSWYQQTPGQGLQFLFEYFSETQRNKGNFPGRFSGRQFSNSRSEMNVSTLELGDSALYLCASSLSQGGGYTFGSGTRLTVV.

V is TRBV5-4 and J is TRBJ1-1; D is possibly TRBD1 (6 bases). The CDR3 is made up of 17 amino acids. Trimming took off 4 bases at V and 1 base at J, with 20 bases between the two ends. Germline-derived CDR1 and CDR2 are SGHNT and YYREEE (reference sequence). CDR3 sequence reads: CASSPPRTAEPNTEAFF. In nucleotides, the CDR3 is TGTGCCAGCAGCCCGCCCCGGACAGCAGAACCGAACACTGAAGCTTTCTTT.

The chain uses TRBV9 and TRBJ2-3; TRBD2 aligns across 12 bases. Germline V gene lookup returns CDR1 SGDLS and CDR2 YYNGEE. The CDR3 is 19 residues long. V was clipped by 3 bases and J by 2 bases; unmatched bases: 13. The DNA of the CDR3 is TGTGCCAGCAGCGACGGACTAGCGGGGTCACAAATACCCACAGATACGCAGTATTTT. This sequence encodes CASSDGLAGSQIPTDTQYF. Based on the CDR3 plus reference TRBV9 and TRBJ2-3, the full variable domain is DSGVTQTPKHLITATGQRVTLRCSPRSGDLSVYWYQQSLDQGLQFLIQYYNGEERAKGNILERFSAQQFPDLHSELNLSSLELGDSALYFCASSDGLAGSQIPTDTQYFGPGTRLTVL.

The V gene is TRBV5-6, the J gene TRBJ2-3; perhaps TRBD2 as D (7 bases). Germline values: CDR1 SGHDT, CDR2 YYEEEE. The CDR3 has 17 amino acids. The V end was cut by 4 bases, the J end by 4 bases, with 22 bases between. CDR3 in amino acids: CASSRGALASRPDTQYF. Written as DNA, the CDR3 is TGTGCCAGCAGCCGGGGGGCGCTAGCATCCAGACCAGATACGCAGTATTTT. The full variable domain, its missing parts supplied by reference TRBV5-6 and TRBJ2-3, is DAGVTQSPTHLIKTRGQQVTLRCSPKSGHDTVSWYQQALGQGPQFIFQYYEEEERQRGNFPDRFSGHQFPNYSSELNVNALLLGDSALYLCASSRGALASRPDTQYFGPGTRLTVL.

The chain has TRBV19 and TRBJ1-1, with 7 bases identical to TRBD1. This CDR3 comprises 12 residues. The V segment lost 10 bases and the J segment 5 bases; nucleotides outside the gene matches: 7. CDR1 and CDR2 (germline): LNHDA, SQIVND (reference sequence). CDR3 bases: TGTGCCACCAGCCAGGGGGAAACTGAAGCTTTCTTT. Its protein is CATSQGETEAFF.

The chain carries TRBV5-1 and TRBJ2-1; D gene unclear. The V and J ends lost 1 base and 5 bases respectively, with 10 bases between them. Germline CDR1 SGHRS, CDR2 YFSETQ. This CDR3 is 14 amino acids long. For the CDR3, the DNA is TGCGCCAGCAGCTTGTCGGTAGCTCACAATGAGCAGTTCTTC. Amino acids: CASSLSVAHNEQFF.

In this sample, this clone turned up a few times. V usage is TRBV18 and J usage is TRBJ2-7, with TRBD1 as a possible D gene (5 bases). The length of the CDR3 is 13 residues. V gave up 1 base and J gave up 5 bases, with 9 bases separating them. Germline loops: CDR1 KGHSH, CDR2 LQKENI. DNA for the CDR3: TGTGCCAGCTCACCACTTCAGGGTAACGAGCAGTACTTC. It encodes CASSPLQGNEQYF.

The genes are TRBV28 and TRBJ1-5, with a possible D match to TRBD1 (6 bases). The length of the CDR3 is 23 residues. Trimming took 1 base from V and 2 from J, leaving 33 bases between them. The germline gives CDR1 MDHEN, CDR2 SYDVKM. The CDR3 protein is CASSLSPYPRDIAMGIGNQPQHF. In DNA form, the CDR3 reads TGTGCCAGCAGTTTATCCCCATATCCCCGGGACATCGCAATGGGGATTGGCAATCAGCCCCAGCATTTT.